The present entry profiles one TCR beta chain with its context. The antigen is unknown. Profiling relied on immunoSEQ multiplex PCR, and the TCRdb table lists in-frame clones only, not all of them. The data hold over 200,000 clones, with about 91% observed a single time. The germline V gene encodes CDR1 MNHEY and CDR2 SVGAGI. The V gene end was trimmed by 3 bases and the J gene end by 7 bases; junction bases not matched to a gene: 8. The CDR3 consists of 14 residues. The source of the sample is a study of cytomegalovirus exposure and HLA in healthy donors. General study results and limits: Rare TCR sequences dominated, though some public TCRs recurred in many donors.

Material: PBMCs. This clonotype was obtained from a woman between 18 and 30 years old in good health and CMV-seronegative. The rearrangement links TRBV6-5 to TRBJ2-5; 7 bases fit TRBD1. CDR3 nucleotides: TGTGCCAGCAGTTATTCCGGACAGGCCGGGACCCAGTACTTC. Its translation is CASSYSGQAGTQYF.